Listed here are 4 T cell receptor beta chains from one sample, sequenced in a study of cytomegalovirus exposure and HLA in healthy donors (dated by TCRdb to 2017 to 2019). Preparation of the library involved the immunoSEQ multiplex PCR assay. TCRdb provides this immuneACCESS table in a form limited to in-frame rearrangements. Some clones are lacking; in checked studies, under half of them reflect an unresolved V gene, and why the rest are absent is not known. This sample comprises some 98,000 clones, roughly 87% of them detected only once. In total, the top ten clones hold roughly 3.9% of the sample. What was sequenced was PBMCs. The receptor set was obtained from a woman between 25 and 40 years old in good health and CMV-seronegative.

This clone was recorded a few times. The chain uses TRBV5-1 and TRBJ1-4, with D hard to call. Deletions cut 1 base from V and 0 bases from J, with 4 bases between. CDR1 and CDR2 from the germline V gene are SGHRS and YFSETQ. The CDR3 covers 14 residues. The CDR3 loop reads CASSLTATNEKLFF. The CDR3 DNA reads TGCGCCAGCAGCTTGACAGCAACTAATGAAAAACTGTTTTTT.

The chain has TRBV11-3 and TRBJ2-1, with a tentative D call TRBD2 (5 bases). This CDR3 has 13 residues. Germline V lookup: CDR1 SGHNT, CDR2 YENEEA. The germline V and J ends were trimmed by 5 bases and 9 bases, with 14 bases remaining between them. The CDR3 DNA follows: TGTGCCAGCAGCCCAGCAACTCGGGGTGAGCAGTTCTTC. Its translation is CASSPATRGEQFF.

V usage is TRBV14 and J usage is TRBJ1-2, with 7 bases identical to TRBD1. With 1 base clipped from V and 2 bases from J, the junction kept 1 base outside the gene matches. CDR3 size: 14 residues. CDR1 is SGHDN, CDR2 FVKESK, per germline. In DNA, the CDR3 is TGTGCCAGCAGCCAAGGACAGGGAAACTATGGCTACACCTTC. Protein sequence: CASSQGQGNYGYTF.

The chain joins TRBV27 to TRBJ2-6; D is unresolved. CDR3 length: 13 residues. Germline values: CDR1 MNHEY, CDR2 SMNVEV (reference sequence). Trimming took 9 bases from V and 0 from J, leaving 6 bases between them. The CDR3 nucleotides are TGTGCCAGTACACCCTCTGGGGCCAACGTCCTGACTTTC. Translation gives CASTPSGANVLTF.